Listed below are T cell receptor beta chains from one sample, sequenced in a study of response to subunit inactivated influenza vaccine. In TCRdb, the RT-PCR reads were re-called with MiXCR into one record per CDR3 protein. The data contain about 150,000 distinct CDR3 sequences, 9.5% to 12% of them singletons. The material was CD8+ T cells sorted from PBMCs, obtained around 25 months after vaccination. These receptor sequences come from a man aged 50 to 69 who received an inactivated influenza vaccine. Each CDR3 is given with its conserved first and last residue. The D gene is left open where the match is weak. A clone size is listed for some rows: how often the clone was seen (once, few, many), or a class if it is expanded.

v_call | clone_size | d_call | cdr3_aa
TRBV2 | few | TRBD2 | CASSGGGTSGSSYEQYF
TRBV12-3/TRBV12-4 | NA | NA | CASSFPDQETQYF
TRBV12-3/TRBV12-4 | many | NA | CASSFGDLRQFF
TRBV29-1 | NA | NA | CSVEEAIGNIQYF
TRBV7-2 | NA | NA | CASSLWDPSTDTQYF
TRBV29-1 | NA | TRBD1 | CSATGGSGNTIYF
TRBV6-5 | many | NA | CASSYYDGSSYNSPLHF
TRBV9 | NA | NA | CASSVGGGAAYGYTF
TRBV7-3 | few | TRBD2 | CASSSTSGANTGELFF
TRBV11-2 | few | TRBD1 | CASSVGQGIGLGYEQYF
TRBV28 | NA | TRBD2 | CASRRTSGRYSYEQYF
TRBV12-3/TRBV12-4 | many | NA | CATTEGNQPQHF
TRBV20-1 | NA | NA | CSASTSAYNEQFF
TRBV30 | few | NA | CAFSLEAGLNEQFF
TRBV7-6 | NA | NA | CASSLSGPRTDTQYF
TRBV6-5 | NA | TRBD1 | CASSYGGTGGMGELFF
TRBV20-1 | NA | TRBD2 | CSARDRGWSLAGNTQYF